This T cell receptor beta chain was profiled in a study of cytomegalovirus exposure and HLA in healthy donors. General observations from the study: A highly shared variant cluster was judged a likely technical artifact. Per a prior analysis, the majority of TCR beta V segments were productive roughly 90% or roughly 30% of the time.

PCR employed 60 Vbeta and 13 Jbeta primers. Assay: immunoSEQ multiplex PCR; the TCRdb copy retains only in-frame clones and omits some. The sample has about 110,000 clones; 70% to 85% are singletons. Trimming stripped 4 bases from V and 4 bases from J, with 14 bases between. The CDR3 consists of 15 residues. Germline-derived CDR1 and CDR2 are SGHKS and YYEKEE (reference sequence). In regard to this clone: What it binds is unknown.

The TCR was taken from a man younger than 45 in good health and CMV-seropositive. The source material was PBMCs. The rearrangement joins TRBV5-5 to TRBJ1-4, with no clear D. The CDR3 here is CASSPRLGVNEKLFF. The CDR3 DNA reads TGTGCCAGCAGCCCACGGCTCGGAGTTAATGAAAAACTGTTTTTT.